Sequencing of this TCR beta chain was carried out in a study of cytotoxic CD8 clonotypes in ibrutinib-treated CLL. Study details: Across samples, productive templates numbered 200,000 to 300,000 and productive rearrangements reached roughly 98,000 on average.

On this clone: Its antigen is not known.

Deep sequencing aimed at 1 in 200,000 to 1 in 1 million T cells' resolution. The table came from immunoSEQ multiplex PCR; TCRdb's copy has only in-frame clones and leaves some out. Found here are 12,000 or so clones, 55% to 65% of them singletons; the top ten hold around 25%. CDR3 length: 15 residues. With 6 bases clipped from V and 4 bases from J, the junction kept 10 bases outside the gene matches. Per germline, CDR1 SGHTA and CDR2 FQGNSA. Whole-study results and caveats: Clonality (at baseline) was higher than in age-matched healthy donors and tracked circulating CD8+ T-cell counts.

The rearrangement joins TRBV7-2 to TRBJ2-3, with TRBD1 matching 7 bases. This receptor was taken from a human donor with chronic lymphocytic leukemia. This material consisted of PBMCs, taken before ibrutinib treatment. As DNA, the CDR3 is TGTGCCAGCAGAGAGGGACAGCTGGTCTCAGATACGCAGTATTTT. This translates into CASREGQLVSDTQYF. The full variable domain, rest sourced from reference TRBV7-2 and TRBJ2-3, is GAGVSQSPSNKVTEKGKDVELRCDPISGHTALYWYRQSLGQGLEFLIYFQGNSAPDKSGLPSDRFSAERTGGSVSTLTIQRTQQEDSAVYLCASREGQLVSDTQYFGPGTRLTVL.